This TCR beta chain comes out of a study of T-cell memory formation after mild COVID-19. Broader study findings: What remained unconfirmed was the SARS-CoV-2 specificity of second-wave clones peaking on day 37.

This CDR3 has 12 residues. Trimming stripped 5 bases from V and 4 bases from J, with 8 bases between. Germline-derived CDR1 and CDR2 are LNHDA and SQIVND (reference sequence). This clonotype was detected a few times. Its antigen is as yet unknown. TCRdb redid the calling of the 5' RACE reads with MiXCR, one entry per CDR3 protein. The profile shows over 500,000 distinct CDR3 sequences, 15% to 20% of them singletons. The rearrangement joins TRBV19 to TRBJ1-1; unclear D gene. The material sequenced was PBMCs or a T cell subset sorted from them (not recorded which). This TCR was recovered from an adult woman who had mild COVID-19 (a few samples of this study predate the infection). Cell type and time point are not known. The CDR3 region is CASSRVGTEAFF. As DNA, the CDR3 is TGTGCCAGTAGTCGGGTGGGCACTGAAGCTTTCTTT. The full variable domain, completed using reference TRBV19 and TRBJ1-1, is DGGITQSPKYLFRKEGQNVTLSCEQNLNHDAMYWYRQDPGQGLRLIYYSQIVNDFQKGDIAEGYSVSREKKESFPLTVTSAQKNPTAFYLCASSRVGTEAFFGQGTRLTVV.